The 9 T cell receptor beta chains listed next were all sequenced from one sample in a study of neurological immune-mediated disorders. Using its own MiXCR run on the 5' RACE reads, TCRdb lists one record per CDR3 protein. Here the sample spans about 70,000 distinct CDR3 sequences, about 3% being singletons. The sequenced material came from PBMCs. All receptors come from a woman aged 45-65 years with multiple sclerosis.

This clonotype was observed at least ten times. The J gene is TRBJ1-2, the V gene TRBV5-1; D gene uncertain. V was shortened by 4 bases and J by 3 bases, with 10 bases between the two germline ends. CDR3 length: 13 amino acids. CDR1 is SGHRS, CDR2 YFSETQ, per germline. In nucleotides, the CDR3 is TGCGCCAGCAGCCCTGGCATGGACTATGGCTACACCTTC. Translating gives CASSPGMDYGYTF.

This clonotype was picked up many times. The chain uses TRBV19 and TRBJ1-5; D unclear. The germline gives CDR1 LNHDA, CDR2 SQIVND (reference sequence). The CDR3 runs 14 residues. V lost 5 bases, J lost 0 bases, and 8 bases lay in between. CDR3 sequence (DNA): TGTGCCAGTAGTGCGGAAAATAGCAATCAGCCCCAGCATTTT. It yields the protein CASSAENSNQPQHF.

The sample holds many counts of this clonotype. This chain links TRBV20-1 with TRBJ1-2; no reliable D call. CDR1 and CDR2 (germline): DFQATT, SNEGSKA (reference sequence). The CDR3 runs 13 residues. The V end was cut by 3 bases, the J end by 4 bases, with 12 bases between. The CDR3 protein is CSASDGLTYGYTF. DNA for the CDR3: TGCAGTGCTAGCGATGGGCTTACCTATGGCTACACCTTC.

This clonotype was seen at least ten times. The rearrangement uses TRBV5-5 and TRBJ1-5; a possible D gene is TRBD1 (6 bases). The CDR3 spans 15 residues. V dropped 3 bases and J dropped 0 bases, with 10 bases sitting between them. Per the germline V gene, CDR1 is SGHKS and CDR2 is YYEKEE (reference sequence). In nucleotides, the CDR3 is TGTGCCAGCAGCTATACAGGGCGTAGCAATCAGCCCCAGCATTTT. Its protein product is CASSYTGRSNQPQHF. Looking up the rest from reference TRBV5-5 and TRBJ1-5 gives the full variable domain: DAGVTQSPTHLIKTRGQQVTLRCSPISGHKSVSWYQQVLGQGPQFIFQYYEKEERGRGNFPDRFSARQFPNYSSELNVNALLLGDSALYLCASSYTGRSNQPQHFGDGTRLSIL.

This clonotype showed up many times. This sequence joins TRBV20-1 and TRBJ1-5, with 8 bases identical to TRBD1. The CDR3 totals 14 residues. Germline CDR1 DFQATT, CDR2 SNEGSKA (reference sequence). The ends lost 4 bases at V and 2 bases at J; junction bases unmatched: 4. The CDR3: CSAKTGGGNQPQHF. The CDR3 nucleotides are TGCAGTGCTAAAACAGGGGGAGGCAATCAGCCCCAGCATTTT.

In its sample, this clonotype was seen many times. The chain joins TRBV7-9 to TRBJ1-2, with TRBD1 matching over 9 bases. Trimming took 1 base from V and 5 from J; bases not matched to a gene: 5. Germline CDR1 reads SEHNR; CDR2 reads FQNEAQ (reference sequence). This CDR3 region has 15 residues. In DNA, the CDR3 is TGTGCCAGCAGCTTAGGGGACAGGGAGATATATGGCTACACCTTC. Translation: CASSLGDREIYGYTF.

This clonotype was seen ten or more times. The rearrangement joins TRBV20-1 to TRBJ2-2, with 8 bases aligning to TRBD1. This CDR3 is 13 amino acids long. CDR1 is DFQATT, CDR2 SNEGSKA, per germline (reference sequence). J was trimmed by 7 bases and V by 2 bases; bases with no gene match: 3. This CDR3 reads CSARRTGRGELFF. CDR3 bases: TGCAGTGCTAGAAGGACAGGGCGCGGGGAGCTGTTTTTT.

This clonotype was observed many times. J is TRBJ2-7 and V is TRBV7-2, with D unresolved. The ends were cut back, 0 bases at V and 0 bases at J, with 12 bases in the middle. This CDR3 comprises 16 residues. Looked up from germline, CDR1 is SGHTA and CDR2 is FQGNSA. For the CDR3, the DNA is TGTGCCAGCAGCTTAGCGCGCCGGGTCGGCTCCTACGAGCAGTACTTC. This sequence encodes CASSLARRVGSYEQYF.

This clonotype was seen at least ten times. The chain employs TRBV20-1 and TRBJ2-1; D is uncertain. The germline V gene has CDR1 DFQATT and CDR2 SNEGSKA (reference sequence). The V end lost 3 bases, the J end lost 8 bases, and 11 bases lay between the germline ends. This CDR3 has 12 residues. The CDR3 spells CSARAILDEQFF. The CDR3 DNA reads TGCAGTGCTAGGGCTATCCTCGATGAGCAGTTCTTC.